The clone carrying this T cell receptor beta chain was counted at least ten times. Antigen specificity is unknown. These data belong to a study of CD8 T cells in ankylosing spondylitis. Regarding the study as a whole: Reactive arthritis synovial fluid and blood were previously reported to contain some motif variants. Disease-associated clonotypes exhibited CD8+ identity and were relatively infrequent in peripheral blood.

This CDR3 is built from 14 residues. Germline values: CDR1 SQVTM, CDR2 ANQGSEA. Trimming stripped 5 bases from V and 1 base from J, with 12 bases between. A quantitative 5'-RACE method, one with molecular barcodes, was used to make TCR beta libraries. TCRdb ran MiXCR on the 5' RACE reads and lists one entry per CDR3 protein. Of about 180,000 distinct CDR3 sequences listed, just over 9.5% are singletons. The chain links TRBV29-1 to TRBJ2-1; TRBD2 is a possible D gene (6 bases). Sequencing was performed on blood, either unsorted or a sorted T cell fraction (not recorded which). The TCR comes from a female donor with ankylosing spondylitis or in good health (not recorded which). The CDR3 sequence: CSVLGRESYNEQFF. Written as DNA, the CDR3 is TGCAGCGTTCTCGGGAGAGAGTCCTACAATGAGCAGTTCTTC.